This T cell receptor (beta chain) was identified during a study of post-analysis software for immune sequencing data (dated by TCRdb to about 2015). About the investigation overall: Recorded disease courses included relapsing-remitting, secondary progressive and progressive-relapsing multiple sclerosis, with some patients lacking subtype annotation. The patient repertoires were set against approximately 10 previously published healthy control repertoires from donors whose ages ranged from 6 to 25 years. A subset of samples was prepared in parallel using single-end sample barcoding, then pooled and co-amplified after Illumina adapter ligation. What the work shows at the level of the full study, not this receptor alone: Significantly higher frequencies in patients than in controls were found for roughly 5 TRBV segments, including TRBV5-6, TRBV5-1 and TRBV20-1. Direct clustering with F measure revealed strong co-clustering of samples prepared in the same batch, which led to a batch-effect correction. The multiple sclerosis patient group was slightly younger than the control group. Normalized Chao1 diversity was significantly lower in multiple sclerosis patients than controls, suggesting substantial peripheral T-cell clonal expansion.

With regard to this clonotype: It lacks a known antigen. Nothing much larger sits one base from this clone, and base qualities are not available.

The CDR3 numbers 16 residues from cysteine through phenylalanine. The only DNA kept is the CDR3, 48 bases in frame from the first base. CDR1 is given as MNHEY and CDR2 as SMNVEV, both from the germline V gene (reference sequence). TCR beta repertoires were profiled from peripheral blood of 10 to 15 young patients with multiple sclerosis to demonstrate the VDJtools post-analysis software. The multiple sclerosis patients were children and adolescents between about 6 and 16 years of age. Library preparation employed PCR. Data came from an Illumina HiSeq 2500. To reduce PCR and sequencing biases, unique molecular identifiers were incorporated into the TCR beta cDNA libraries. Roughly 0.5 million cDNA molecules were obtained per 1 to 10 million input T cells, so each molecule approximated one T cell. The same protocol used for the earlier healthy control dataset was applied to prepare and sequence the patient libraries. Within a given batch, samples were prepared together, multiplexed and sequenced on the same HiSeq lane. As for the authors' bioinformatics: Raw barcoded reads were processed with MIGEC, discarding single-read molecular identifier groups before consensus assembly and CDR3 extraction. VDJtools was used for post-analysis of the clonotype tables, and diversity was normalized by down-sampling every dataset to the size of the smallest sample. To correct batch-related cross-sample contamination, repertoire overlap clustering matched CDR3 amino acid sequences but not nucleotide sequences. The raw public reads went through TCRdb reprocessing: fastp at Q25, MiXCR clone calling, in-frame beta chains kept. Every distinct CDR3 protein forms one entry, paired with its most common genes and DNA. TCRdb, not the authors, supplied the V and J calls. The sample table holds around 200,000 distinct CDR3 sequences, of which 29% were seen once. The ten largest clones add up to 3% to 4% of the sample.

Sequencing used blood. This clonotype originated in a girl aged 2 to 17 with multiple sclerosis. The sequence links TRBV27 to TRBJ2-1; the D gene is possibly TRBD2, with 5 bases matching. The tail of the sequence fits TRBJ2-7 better, so the J call may be wrong. CDR3 sequence: CASSLSSGSPYNEQYF. The nucleotide sequence reads as follows: TGTGCCAGCAGTTTATCCAGCGGAAGCCCCTACAATGAGCAGTACTTC.